This T cell receptor (beta chain) was identified in a study of T cells in Graves' hyperthyroidism and ophthalmopathy. General study results and limits: Progression to ophthalmopathy was predicted a median of about six months early. Most thyroid clonotypes with frequency above 0.001 were detected in blood.

Patients aged 18 to 65 had newly diagnosed hyperthyroidism that had lasted under 2 months. Reasons for excluding patients were uncontrolled infection, other autoimmune disease, pregnancy or lactation. Remarks on this clonotype: What it recognizes is unknown.

RNA transcripts provided the source from which TCR beta CDR3 regions were amplified. HTBI primers were employed in a first-round RT-PCR of the TCR CDR3. TCRdb fed the multiplex PCR reads into MiXCR, producing one record per CDR3 protein. The profile shows a few hundred thousand distinct CDR3 sequences, about half of them singletons. The V gene end was trimmed by 4 bases and the J gene end by 2 bases; junction bases not matched to a gene: 7. The CDR3 extends over 16 amino acids. Germline-derived CDR1 and CDR2 are SGDLS and YYNGEE. The source of this sequence is a woman aged 18-35 years with Graves' hyperthyroidism. V is TRBV9 and J is TRBJ1-5; 9 bases match TRBD1. The sample consisted of peripheral blood or thyroid tissue (not recorded which). CDR3: CASSSSGQGGNQPQHF. The DNA for the CDR3 is TGTGCCAGCAGCTCATCGGGACAGGGTGGCAATCAGCCCCAGCATTTT. The full variable domain, its missing parts supplied by reference TRBV9 and TRBJ1-5, is DSGVTQTPKHLITATGQRVTLRCSPRSGDLSVYWYQQSLDQGLQFLIQYYNGEERAKGNILERFSAQQFPDLHSELNLSSLELGDSALYFCASSSSGQGGNQPQHFGDGTRLSIL.